The next 32 T cell receptor beta chains were all read from a single sample in a study of T cells after yellow fever vaccination. One entry per CDR3 protein, called by TCRdb with MiXCR from the 5' RACE reads. The sample contains more than 65,000 distinct CDR3 sequences, around 6.2% of which appear only once. The material sequenced was CD4+ T cells sorted from PBMCs, taken more than 14 days after the first yellow fever vaccination. The receptors shown here come from a man aged 18-30 years who received the YFV17D yellow fever vaccine.

This clonotype was found many times. The chain uses TRBV7-3 and TRBJ2-1; D ambiguous. CDR3 length equals 14 residues. V was trimmed by 0 bases and J by 10 bases, leaving 13 bases between them. In germline, CDR1 is SGHTA, CDR2 FQGTGA. Written as DNA, the CDR3 is TGTGCCAGCAGCTTAACGATTCAGGCCAGAGAGCAGTTCTTC. Its protein product is CASSLTIQAREQFF.

This clonotype was recorded many times. V usage is TRBV5-1 and J usage is TRBJ2-1, with a weak D call TRBD1 (8 bases). The ends were cut back, 3 bases at V and 8 bases at J, with 15 bases in the middle. The CDR3 loop spans 14 amino acids. The germline V gene encodes CDR1 SGHRS and CDR2 YFSETQ. The CDR3 loop is CASSWRQGRDEQFF. DNA for the CDR3: TGCGCCAGCAGCTGGCGACAGGGGAGGGATGAGCAGTTCTTC.

This clonotype was counted ten times or more. The chain is built from TRBV20-1 and TRBJ1-3; D possibly corresponds to TRBD1 (5 bases). With 5 bases removed from V and 0 bases from J, the gap between germline ends came to 8 bases. CDR3 size: 13 residues. Germline assignment: CDR1 DFQATT and CDR2 SNEGSKA (reference sequence). CDR3 in amino acids: CSASQGSGNTIYF. DNA for the CDR3: TGCAGTGCTTCGCAGGGCTCTGGAAACACCATATATTTT.

This clonotype was counted many times. V is TRBV7-8 and J is TRBJ2-1, with a tentative D call TRBD1 (5 bases). The CDR3 has 14 amino acids. CDR1 and CDR2 (germline): SGHVS, FQNEAQ. Trimming took 4 bases from V and 9 from J, leaving 16 bases between them. CDR3 in amino acids: CASSSIGQGGEQFF. The DNA for the CDR3 is TGTGCCAGCAGCTCAATAGGGCAGGGTGGTGAGCAGTTCTTC.

In this sample, this clonotype turned up many times. This sequence joins TRBV20-1 and TRBJ2-5; 7 bases are shared with TRBD2. The length of the CDR3 is 16 residues. Per germline, CDR1 DFQATT and CDR2 SNEGSKA (reference sequence). Unmatched junction bases numbered 10, after V lost 3 bases and J lost 0 bases. The CDR3 spells CSASTIAAGYQETQYF. The CDR3 region has the DNA TGCAGTGCTAGCACGATCGCAGCGGGGTACCAAGAGACCCAGTACTTC.

Ten or more counts support this clonotype. The chain uses TRBV14 and TRBJ1-2; D not resolved. Germline-derived CDR1 and CDR2 are SGHDN and FVKESK. The CDR3 is 14 amino acids. V was cut by 1 base and J by 3 bases, with 9 bases left in between. The CDR3 DNA follows: TGTGCCAGCAGCCAAGCGGCAGATTACTATGGCTACACCTTC. The encoded protein is CASSQAADYYGYTF.

This clonotype was detected ten times or more. This chain connects TRBV5-1 to TRBJ2-3; D may be TRBD1 or TRBD2 (5 bases each). Germline CDR1 is SGHRS and CDR2 is YFSETQ. The CDR3 is 15 residues long. V dropped 3 bases and J dropped 4 bases, with 15 bases sitting between them. The CDR3 nucleotides read TGCGCCAGCAGCTACGAGGGGCAGGGAGCAGATACGCAGTATTTT. It yields the protein CASSYEGQGADTQYF.

At least ten counts were recorded for this clonotype. The chain employs TRBV7-2 and TRBJ1-2; D may be TRBD1 (6 bases). Trimming took off 9 bases at V and 5 bases at J, with 19 bases between the two ends. Germline V gene lookup returns CDR1 SGHTA and CDR2 FQGNSA. CDR3 length: 14 residues. Written as DNA, the CDR3 is TGTGCCAGTGGGTCAGGGGCTTTTGGTTATGGCTACACCTTC. Translation gives CASGSGAFGYGYTF.

At least ten counts were recorded for this clonotype. The CDR3 DNA reads as TGCAGTGCTAGAGATTTAAGGGGGCCCTACAATGAGCAGTTCTTC. Translated: CSARDLRGPYNEQFF. This chain connects TRBV20-1 to TRBJ2-1, with 7 bases aligning to TRBD1. CDR1 DFQATT and CDR2 SNEGSKA come from the germline V gene (reference sequence). V gave up 0 bases and J gave up 2 bases; unmatched junction bases: 4. This CDR3 spans 15 amino acids.

This clonotype showed up many times. The chain uses TRBV7-8 and TRBJ2-5, with TRBD2 as a possible D gene (6 bases). In germline, CDR1 is SGHVS, CDR2 FQNEAQ. The CDR3 spans 16 residues. Trimming cost V 0 bases and J 6 bases, with 17 bases left between them. The CDR3 DNA reads as TGTGCCAGCAGCTTAGCGGGCCGCGGGGTGGGGAAGACCCAGTACTTC. Amino acid sequence: CASSLAGRGVGKTQYF.

This clonotype was seen at least ten times. The chain combines TRBV3-1 with TRBJ2-7, with TRBD2 matching over 8 bases. CDR3 length: 12 residues. After removal of 3 bases from V and 10 bases from J, the junction contained 5 bases not matched to a gene. CDR1 and CDR2 (germline): LGHDT, YNNKEL (reference sequence). CDR3 in DNA: TGTGCCAGCAGCCAGGGTCGGGGGGGACAGTACGTC. It codes for CASSQGRGGQYV.

In its sample, this clonotype was seen many times. The V and J genes are TRBV14 and TRBJ2-4, with D possibly being TRBD2 (7 bases). Germline V gene sequence: CDR1 SGHDN, CDR2 FVKESK. V was pared by 3 bases and J by 3 bases, with 18 bases between. The CDR3 spans 17 residues. The CDR3 reads CASSQLERGGGKNIQYF. The CDR3 nucleotides are TGTGCCAGCAGCCAGCTCGAGAGGGGGGGTGGCAAAAACATTCAGTACTTC.

This clonotype came up many times. V is TRBV25-1 and J is TRBJ2-5; 11 positions match TRBD2. The V segment lost 4 bases and the J segment 2 bases; nucleotides outside the gene matches: 0. The CDR3 runs 14 residues. The germline V gene has CDR1 MGHDK and CDR2 SYGVNS. In DNA form, the CDR3 reads TGTGCCAGCAGTGGACTAGCGGGGCAAGAGACCCAGTACTTC. The encoded protein is CASSGLAGQETQYF. Full variable domain (outside the CDR3, taken from reference TRBV25-1 and TRBJ2-5): EADIYQTPRYLVIGTGKKITLECSQTMGHDKMYWYQQDPGMELHLIHYSYGVNSTEKGDLSSESTVSRIRTEHFPLTLESARPSHTSQYLCASSGLAGQETQYFGPGTRLLVL.

This clonotype was observed a few times. The chain is built from TRBV6-4 and TRBJ2-4; tentatively, D is TRBD1 (6 bases). This CDR3 contains 17 residues. CDR1 MRHNA and CDR2 SNTAGT come from the germline V gene. Trimming removed 7 bases at V and 1 base at J, with 20 bases between. The CDR3 sequence is CASKNPNRVRAKNIQYF. The CDR3 region has the DNA TGTGCCAGCAAAAACCCCAACAGGGTCAGGGCCAAAAACATTCAGTACTTC.

This clonotype was counted ten times or more. The chain combines TRBV20-1 with TRBJ2-3; 9 positions match TRBD2. Germline V gives CDR1 DFQATT, CDR2 SNEGSKA (reference sequence). Trimming removed 2 bases from V and 5 bases from J; junction bases left unmatched: 5. CDR3 size: 14 residues. DNA for the CDR3: TGCAGTGCTAGAAGCGGGGGGCCGCGAGATACGCAGTATTTT. This codes for CSARSGGPRDTQYF.

This clonotype was observed many times. The gene calls are TRBV12-3 or TRBV12-4 and TRBJ2-1; 7 positions match TRBD2. Trimming at V came to 1 base and at J to 8 bases, leaving 8 bases not matched to a gene. CDR3 size: 15 residues. As DNA, the CDR3 is TGTGCCAGCAGTTTAGGGGGGGGACCCTTAGATGAGCAGTTCTTC. This codes for CASSLGGGPLDEQFF.

This clonotype was seen at least ten times. The rearrangement uses TRBV6-5 and TRBJ1-1; D might be TRBD1 (5 bases). Trimming stripped 0 bases from V and 5 bases from J, with 22 bases between. CDR1 and CDR2 from the germline V gene are MNHEY and SVGAGI. The CDR3 covers 18 residues. CDR3 sequence reads: CASSYSTSLGGGGTEAFF. CDR3 in DNA: TGTGCCAGCAGTTACTCGACAAGCCTCGGGGGAGGCGGGACTGAAGCTTTCTTT.

Details on this clonotype: Since a much larger clone is just one base distant, this may be a read error. The rearrangement uses TRBV7-2 and TRBJ2-1; D might be TRBD2 (6 bases). The germline gives CDR1 SGHTA, CDR2 FQGNSA. This CDR3 spans 12 amino acids. The CDR3 loop is CASSHKTSPAPF. The CDR3 DNA reads as TGTGCCAGCAGCCACAAAACTAGCCCAGCCCCCTTC.

This clonotype was seen repeatedly, ten times or more. The chain combines TRBV5-1 with TRBJ1-2; no definite D call. This CDR3 spans 16 amino acids. V lost 0 bases to trimming and J lost 0 bases, with 12 bases between them. The V gene's germline CDR1 is SGHRS and CDR2 YFSETQ. The CDR3 DNA reads TGCGCCAGCAGCTTGGGACATGGCAGAGCTAACTATGGCTACACCTTC. Residues: CASSLGHGRANYGYTF.

This clonotype was seen repeatedly, ten times or more. The V gene is TRBV3-1, the J gene TRBJ1-2; D perhaps matches TRBD1 (5 bases). CDR3 length: 13 residues. CDR1 LGHDT and CDR2 YNNKEL come from the germline V gene (reference sequence). V was shortened by 4 bases and J by 7 bases, with 13 bases between the two germline ends. This CDR3 is CASSPPGRAGYTF. The CDR3 coding sequence is TGTGCCAGCAGCCCTCCGGGACGGGCTGGCTACACCTTC. Drawing the rest from reference TRBV3-1 and TRBJ1-2, the complete variable domain is DTAVSQTPKYLVTQMGNDKSIKCEQNLGHDTMYWYKQDSKKFLKIMFSYNNKELIINETVPNRFSPKSPDKAHLNLHINSLELGDSAVYFCASSPPGRAGYTFGSGTRLTVV.

This clonotype was seen ten or more times. The chain couples TRBV28 to TRBJ1-2; 7 nucleotides match TRBD1. This CDR3 is built from 14 residues. The V segment lost 4 bases and the J segment 6 bases; nucleotides outside the gene matches: 8. Germline V gene data show CDR1 as MDHEN and CDR2 as SYDVKM. CDR3 protein: CASSSGQDPNGYTF. CDR3 sequence (DNA): TGTGCCAGCAGTTCCGGACAGGACCCAAATGGCTACACCTTC.

This clonotype came up many times. One junction end does not reproduce the germline sequence, and a read error may be involved. V and J are TRBV7-2 and TRBJ1-2, with D possibly TRBD1 on 5 matching bases. CDR3 length: 12 amino acids. CDR1 and CDR2 (germline): SGHTA, FQGNSA. CDR3: CATSGQVYDYTF. CDR3 coding DNA: TGTGCCACCTCGGGGCAGGTCTATGACTACACCTTC. Using reference TRBV7-2 and TRBJ1-2 for the parts outside the CDR3, the full variable domain is GAGVSQSPSNKVTEKGKDVELRCDPISGHTALYWYRQSLGQGLEFLIYFQGNSAPDKSGLPSDRFSAERTGGSVSTLTIQRTQQEDSAVYLCATSGQVYDYTFGSGTRLTVV.

This clonotype was seen repeatedly, ten times or more. V and J are TRBV5-1 and TRBJ1-5; D is unclear. This CDR3 is 15 amino acids long. Between the trimmed V and J ends, which lost 4 bases and 0 bases, there was a span of 11 bases. The germline V gene has CDR1 SGHRS and CDR2 YFSETQ. The CDR3 sequence is CASSVAGLSNQPQHF. In DNA form, the CDR3 reads TGCGCCAGCAGCGTAGCCGGTCTTAGCAATCAGCCCCAGCATTTT.

This clonotype came up many times. The chain employs TRBV24-1 and TRBJ2-3; the match to TRBD1 covers 7 bases. The CDR3 extends over 15 amino acids. V dropped 4 bases and J dropped 3; count of bases not matched to a gene: 6. The germline V gene encodes CDR1 KGHDR and CDR2 SFDVKD. CDR3 nucleotides: TGTGCCACCAGTGAAGGGGGCGCGGTAACAGATACGCAGTATTTT. Its protein product is CATSEGGAVTDTQYF.

This clonotype came up many times. The chain links TRBV7-6 to TRBJ2-1; D possibly corresponds to TRBD2 (7 bases). Per the germline V gene, CDR1 is SGHVS and CDR2 is FNYEAQ. There are 12 residues in the CDR3. V dropped 8 bases and J dropped 5 bases, with 10 bases sitting between them. The CDR3 loop is CASGGADNEQFF. In nucleotides, the CDR3 is TGTGCCAGCGGGGGGGCGGACAATGAGCAGTTCTTC.

A remark on this clonotype: Just one base apart from a much larger clone, this may be a read error. The chain recombines TRBV5-1 with TRBJ1-1; a possible D gene is TRBD1 (5 bases). Germline V gene sequence: CDR1 SGHRS, CDR2 YFSETQ. This CDR3 region has 14 residues. DNA of the CDR3: TGCGCCAGCACGCGAGAGGGAACGGGGACTGAAGCTTCCTTT. This translates into CASTREGTGTEASF.

This clonotype occurred many times. The chain links TRBV12-3 or TRBV12-4 to TRBJ1-2; the D is unclear. The CDR3 covers 10 residues. Trimming shortened V by 3 bases and J by 8 bases, and 4 bases separated the two germline ends. The CDR3 nucleotides read TGTGCCAGCAGTTTTTCCGGCTACACCTTC. Translation gives CASSFSGYTF.

This clonotype was found many times. The genes are TRBV20-1 and TRBJ2-5, with TRBD2 matching over 10 bases. Germline V gene data show CDR1 as DFQATT and CDR2 as SNEGSKA (reference sequence). CDR3 length equals 15 residues. V shed 3 bases and J 2 bases; nucleotides not matched to a gene: 6. The CDR3 bases are TGCAGTGCTAGCCCTAGCGGGGGCCCTCAAGAGACCCAGTACTTC. Translated: CSASPSGGPQETQYF.

In its sample, this clonotype was seen many times. This chain joins TRBV7-9 and TRBJ2-7; no firm D call. V lost 5 bases, J lost 6 bases, and 11 bases lay in between. The CDR3 loop spans 12 amino acids. Per germline, CDR1 SEHNR and CDR2 FQNEAQ (reference sequence). The CDR3 DNA is TGTGCCAGCAGCCAACCCGTGGGCGAGCAGTACTTC. This encodes CASSQPVGEQYF.

The sample holds many counts of this clonotype. CDR3 sequence reads: CASSFSGGPGDTQYF. CDR3 bases: TGCGCCAGCAGCTTCTCGGGGGGGCCTGGAGATACGCAGTATTTT. J is TRBJ2-3 and V is TRBV5-1; 8 bases are a match to TRBD2. Germline trimming cut 2 bases from V and 5 bases from J; bases unmatched to any gene: 7. Germline V lookup: CDR1 SGHRS, CDR2 YFSETQ. The CDR3 sequence is 15 residues long.

This clonotype was counted many times. This chain links TRBV5-1 with TRBJ2-5; 8 bases match TRBD2. Germline trimming cut 0 bases from V and 5 bases from J; bases unmatched to any gene: 3. The CDR3 length is 14 residues. Germline V gives CDR1 SGHRS, CDR2 YFSETQ. Here the CDR3 DNA reads TGCGCCAGCAGCTTGGACGGGGGGGAGGAGACCCAGTACTTC. Translation: CASSLDGGEETQYF.

This clonotype was observed many times. The chain has TRBV29-1 and TRBJ1-1; D not certain. This CDR3 comprises 13 residues. Germline V gives CDR1 SQVTM, CDR2 ANQGSEA. V lost 7 bases and J 3 bases, leaving 15 bases between the germline ends. The CDR3 here is CSAVRALDTEAFF. CDR3 bases: TGCAGCGCCGTCCGGGCTTTGGACACTGAAGCTTTCTTT.